The 25 T cell receptor beta chains presented below share a single source sample, sequenced in a study of control samples from healthy donors and cancer patients. Sequencing used immunoSEQ multiplex PCR; TCRdb keeps in-frame clones, though not all of them. The profile covers about 52,000 clones, with 90% to 95% appearing a single time and approximately 2.4% taken by the ten largest. Sequencing input: blood. These receptors came from a man aged 30 to 39 in good health.

CDR3 nucleotide sequence: TGTGCCAGCAGCCTGACAGGGGGCGCGCCCGGGGAGCTGTTTTTT. It yields the protein CASSLTGGAPGELFF. The chain has TRBV9 and TRBJ2-2; 10 nucleotides match TRBD1. The CDR3 totals 15 residues. V lost 4 bases to trimming and J lost 6 bases; unmatched junction nucleotides: 6. Looked up from germline, CDR1 is SGDLS and CDR2 is YYNGEE.

V and J are TRBV11-2 and TRBJ2-7; D call uncertain. V was cut by 3 bases and J by 0 bases, with 9 bases left in between. Germline V CDR1 and CDR2: SGHAT, FQNNGV. There are 14 residues in the CDR3. The CDR3 DNA reads TGTGCCAGCAGCTTCCCCCCCCACTCCTACGAGCAGTACTTC. This sequence encodes CASSFPPHSYEQYF.

The J gene is TRBJ2-2, the V gene TRBV11-3; possibly TRBD1 for D (5 bases). CDR1 SGHNT and CDR2 YENEEA come from the germline V gene. V lost 4 bases and J 3 bases, leaving 6 bases between the germline ends. This CDR3 has 13 residues. DNA of the CDR3: TGTGCCAGCAGCTCCAGGGACACCGGGGAGCTGTTTTTT. Translated: CASSSRDTGELFF.

The chain links TRBV14 to TRBJ1-2; TRBD1 agrees at 7 bases. Looked up from germline, CDR1 is SGHDN and CDR2 is FVKESK. This CDR3 contains 14 residues. Germline trimming cut 2 bases from V and 4 bases from J; bases unmatched to any gene: 4. The CDR3 bases are TGTGCCAGCAGCCAATATCAGGGGGGCTATGGCTACACCTTC. Its translation is CASSQYQGGYGYTF.

V usage is TRBV4-2 and J usage is TRBJ2-2; 12 positions agree with TRBD2. Germline V gene sequence: CDR1 LGHNA, CDR2 YNFKEQ. V gave up 5 bases and J gave up 3 bases; unmatched junction bases: 13. The CDR3 is 19 amino acids. The CDR3 is CASSARLLAGGPDTGELFF. The CDR3 DNA follows: TGTGCCAGCAGCGCAAGGCTCCTAGCGGGAGGGCCCGACACCGGGGAGCTGTTTTTT.

The gene calls are TRBV5-1 and TRBJ2-2; D could derive from TRBD1 or TRBD2 (5 bases each). Germline V gives CDR1 SGHRS, CDR2 YFSETQ. Trimming removed 10 bases at V and 5 bases at J, with 21 bases between. The CDR3 covers 15 residues. The CDR3 bases are TGCGCCCCCAGCCCCCCACCGGGGACGACCGGGGAGCTGTTTTTT. Translation: CAPSPPPGTTGELFF.

This sequence joins TRBV5-1 and TRBJ2-1; TRBD1 matches at 10 bases. V lost 0 bases, J lost 7 bases, and 4 bases stayed unmatched. Looked up from germline, CDR1 is SGHRS and CDR2 is YFSETQ. This CDR3 is built from 15 residues. CDR3 in amino acids: CASSLETGGWNEQFF. CDR3 DNA: TGCGCCAGCAGCTTGGAGACAGGGGGCTGGAATGAGCAGTTCTTC.

The chain links TRBV5-1 to TRBJ2-7; D is uncertain. Trimming cost V 0 bases and J 3 bases, with 4 bases left between them. Germline V gene sequence: CDR1 SGHRS, CDR2 YFSETQ. The CDR3 totals 12 residues. The CDR3 DNA is TGCGCCAGCAGCTTGGGGGGCTACGAGCAGTACTTC. Its translation is CASSLGGYEQYF.

This rearrangement joins TRBV27 to TRBJ1-1; D possibly corresponds to TRBD1 (6 bases). Per germline, CDR1 MNHEY and CDR2 SMNVEV (reference sequence). The CDR3 loop spans 15 amino acids. Trimming took 2 bases from V and 1 from J, leaving 11 bases between them. The CDR3 region is CASSLLRGRNTEAFF. The CDR3 nucleotides read TGTGCCAGCAGTTTACTCAGGGGAAGGAACACTGAAGCTTTCTTT.

This sequence joins TRBV19 and TRBJ2-3; weak D call: TRBD1 (6 bases). Germline loops: CDR1 LNHDA, CDR2 SQIVND (reference sequence). The CDR3 is 16 amino acids. Trimming shortened V by 4 bases and J by 2 bases, and 16 bases separated the two germline ends. This chain's CDR3 is CASSTQGERVTDTQYF. CDR3 coding DNA: TGTGCCAGTAGTACACAGGGAGAGCGTGTCACAGATACGCAGTATTTT.

V and J are TRBV9 and TRBJ1-1; D possibly corresponds to TRBD1 (5 bases). The germline V gene encodes CDR1 SGDLS and CDR2 YYNGEE. The CDR3 covers 15 residues. V dropped 0 bases and J dropped 5 bases, with 14 bases sitting between them. The CDR3 here is CASSVGWDLGTEAFF. Written as DNA, the CDR3 is TGTGCCAGCAGCGTAGGGTGGGACCTGGGAACTGAAGCTTTCTTT.

V usage is TRBV5-1 and J usage is TRBJ1-6; D ambiguous. Germline lookup yields CDR1 SGHRS and CDR2 YFSETQ. The CDR3 runs to 14 residues. Trimming removed 0 bases at V and 4 bases at J, with 5 bases between. CDR3 sequence reads: CASSLAAYNSPLHF. The CDR3 DNA is TGCGCCAGCAGCTTGGCAGCTTATAATTCACCCCTCCACTTT. Based on the CDR3 plus reference TRBV5-1 and TRBJ1-6, the full variable domain is KAGVTQTPRYLIKTRGQQVTLSCSPISGHRSVSWYQQTPGQGLQFLFEYFSETQRNKGNFPGRFSGRQFSNSRSEMNVSTLELGDSALYLCASSLAAYNSPLHFGNGTRLTVT.

The V gene is TRBV10-1, the J gene TRBJ2-3; TRBD2 might be the D (6 bases). Trimming cost V 2 bases and J 4 bases, with 10 bases left between them. The CDR3 consists of 14 residues. The germline V gene has CDR1 WNHNN and CDR2 SYGVQD (reference sequence). The CDR3 loop is CASSEGRRADTQYF. CDR3 nucleotides: TGCGCCAGCAGTGAGGGTAGGAGGGCAGATACGCAGTATTTT.

The chain joins TRBV28 to TRBJ1-5; D may be TRBD1 (6 bases). Germline CDR1 reads MDHEN; CDR2 reads SYDVKM. The CDR3 covers 14 residues. Trimming removed 6 bases at V and 5 bases at J, with 14 bases between. CDR3 sequence reads: CASRLQGYDQPQHF. Here the CDR3 DNA reads TGTGCCAGCAGACTACAGGGTTACGATCAGCCCCAGCATTTT.

The CDR3: CAISDTPDRNAYNEQFF. The CDR3 bases are TGTGCCATCAGTGATACCCCGGACAGGAATGCCTACAATGAGCAGTTCTTC. The chain joins TRBV10-3 to TRBJ2-1, with TRBD1 matching over 7 bases. Germline trimming cut 3 bases from V and 2 bases from J; bases unmatched to any gene: 10. CDR3 length: 17 residues. Germline CDR1 ENHRY, CDR2 SYGVKD.

This chain links TRBV5-1 with TRBJ2-2; TRBD2 matches at 8 bases. The junction had 8 bases not matched to a gene; V was cut back by 4 bases and J by 0 bases. The CDR3 length is 17 residues. Germline V gives CDR1 SGHRS, CDR2 YFSETQ. DNA of the CDR3: TGCGCCAGCAGCCGGACTAGCCAAACGGCGAACACCGGGGAGCTGTTTTTT. This encodes CASSRTSQTANTGELFF.

The chain couples TRBV2 to TRBJ2-2; D ambiguous. Germline CDR1 and CDR2: SNHLY and FYNNEI. V was clipped by 6 bases and J by 3 bases, with 17 bases between them. This CDR3 is 16 amino acids long. The DNA for the CDR3 is TGTGCCAGCAGACTCCTGGAGAGGTCGGACACCGGGGAGCTGTTTTTT. Its protein product is CASRLLERSDTGELFF.

The rearrangement joins TRBV4-1 to TRBJ2-7, with a tentative D call TRBD1 (6 bases). The ends were cut back, 6 bases at V and 2 bases at J, with 8 bases in the middle. Looked up from germline, CDR1 is MGHRA and CDR2 is YSYEKL. CDR3 length equals 12 residues. CDR3 protein: CASSPGAYEQYF. The CDR3 DNA sequence: TGCGCCAGCAGTCCAGGGGCCTACGAGCAGTACTTC.

The chain recombines TRBV18 with TRBJ2-5, with 7 bases matching TRBD1. This CDR3 has 14 residues. CDR1 and CDR2 from the germline V gene are KGHSH and LQKENI. Trimming took 0 bases from V and 2 from J; bases not matched to a gene: 0. The CDR3, as DNA: TGTGCCAGCTCACCACCGGGACAGCAAGAGACCCAGTACTTC. Residues: CASSPPGQQETQYF.

This clone was seen a single time. The CDR3 coding sequence is TGTGCCAGCAGTTACCTACCGGGGAACACCATATATTTT. This encodes CASSYLPGNTIYF. The rearrangement uses TRBV6-5 and TRBJ1-3; D is unclear. The germline V gene has CDR1 MNHEY and CDR2 SVGAGI. This CDR3 contains 13 residues. The V gene lost 2 bases and the J gene lost 7 bases, with 9 bases spanning the gap.

J is TRBJ1-2 and V is TRBV5-4; possibly TRBD1 for D (5 bases). V gave up 5 bases and J gave up 2 bases, with 16 bases separating them. The CDR3 is made up of 15 amino acids. From germline, CDR1 is SGHNT and CDR2 YYREEE (reference sequence). CDR3: CASSSVGEGNYGYTF. CDR3 coding DNA: TGTGCCAGCAGTTCCGTCGGCGAGGGGAACTATGGCTACACCTTC.

The rearrangement links TRBV11-1 to TRBJ2-5; the match to TRBD2 covers 9 bases. The V and J ends lost 3 bases and 2 bases, in that order; junction bases with no gene match: 4. The V gene's germline CDR1 is SGHAT and CDR2 FQDESV (reference sequence). The CDR3 totals 15 residues. Here the CDR3 reads CASSFSLAGQETQYF. The CDR3 DNA reads TGTGCCAGCAGCTTTAGTCTAGCGGGGCAAGAGACCCAGTACTTC.

V gene TRBV27 combines with J gene TRBJ1-3, with D possibly TRBD1 on 6 matching bases. The CDR3 is 15 residues long. The ends were cut back, 5 bases at V and 2 bases at J, with 13 bases in the middle. Germline-derived CDR1 and CDR2 are MNHEY and SMNVEV (reference sequence). In DNA, the CDR3 is TGTGCCAGCAGTATACAGGGTAAACCTGGAAACACCATATATTTT. It specifies CASSIQGKPGNTIYF.

The genes are TRBV28 and TRBJ2-1, with D possibly matching TRBD2 (6 bases). Trimming took off 1 base at V and 1 base at J, with 11 bases between the two ends. The CDR3 length is 16 residues. In germline, CDR1 is MDHEN, CDR2 SYDVKM. The CDR3 loop reads CASSLFRGISYNEQFF. Written as DNA, the CDR3 is TGTGCCAGCAGTTTATTTCGGGGGATTTCCTACAATGAGCAGTTCTTC. Combining the CDR3 with reference TRBV28 and TRBJ2-1 gives the whole variable domain DVKVTQSSRYLVKRTGEKVFLECVQDMDHENMFWYRQDPGLGLRLIYFSYDVKMKEKGDIPEGYSVSREKKERFSLILESASTNQTSMYLCASSLFRGISYNEQFFGPGTRLTVL.

The chain recombines TRBV19 with TRBJ1-1, with D perhaps matching TRBD1 (6 bases). Germline V gene lookup returns CDR1 LNHDA and CDR2 SQIVND (reference sequence). The CDR3 covers 15 residues. Trimming shortened V by 2 bases and J by 1 base, and 11 bases separated the two germline ends. CDR3 in amino acids: CASSIPGQRNTEAFF. The CDR3 DNA reads as TGTGCCAGTAGTATACCGGGACAAAGGAACACTGAAGCTTTCTTT.